The 8 T cell receptor beta chains listed next were all sequenced from one sample in a study of blood T cell repertoires in COVID-19. Profiling relied on immunoSEQ multiplex PCR, and the TCRdb table lists in-frame clones only, not all of them. This table holds some 150,000 clones, 85% to 90% found once. Specimen: peripheral blood. These receptors all stem from a woman aged 40 to 50 with acute or convalescent COVID-19.

The chain recombines TRBV4-2 with TRBJ2-3; D perhaps matches TRBD2 (6 bases). The CDR3 length is 16 residues. Trimming took 1 base from V and 0 from J, leaving 11 bases between them. Germline CDR1 reads LGHNA; CDR2 reads YNFKEQ. The CDR3 loop reads CASSQVAGRSTDTQYF. CDR3 coding DNA: TGTGCCAGCAGCCAAGTTGCGGGACGTAGCACAGATACGCAGTATTTT.

The chain carries TRBV15 and TRBJ2-7, with 14 bases lining up with TRBD2. V gave up 0 bases and J gave up 0 bases; unmatched junction bases: 7. The CDR3 runs to 19 residues. The germline CDR1 and CDR2 sequences are LNHNV and YYDKDF (reference sequence). The CDR3 DNA reads as TGTGCCACCAGCAGAGATGGGACTAGCGGGAGAGCTTTCTCCTACGAGCAGTACTTC. Translation: CATSRDGTSGRAFSYEQYF.

This clone was seen only a few times. This rearrangement joins TRBV7-2 to TRBJ2-1; 10 bases are a match to TRBD2. The V gene's germline CDR1 is SGHTA and CDR2 FQGNSA. The J segment lost 7 bases and the V segment lost 3 bases, leaving 9 bases of the junction unmatched. CDR3 length: 16 amino acids. CDR3 amino acids: CASSLGAGGPRNEQFF. The CDR3 nucleotides read TGTGCCAGCAGCTTGGGAGCGGGAGGGCCTCGAAATGAGCAGTTCTTC.

The chain has TRBV2 and TRBJ2-7; perhaps TRBD1 as D (5 bases). V lost 4 bases and J lost 3, with 10 bases in between. The CDR3 extends over 13 amino acids. CDR1 and CDR2 from the germline V gene are SNHLY and FYNNEI. CDR3 DNA: TGTGCCAGCAGTGTTATCAGGGACTACGAGCAGTACTTC. As protein: CASSVIRDYEQYF.

The V call is TRBV7-3, the J call TRBJ2-7; TRBD2 is a possible D gene (6 bases). The CDR3 is 13 residues long. Germline loops: CDR1 SGHTA, CDR2 FQGTGA. Trimming stripped 5 bases from V and 7 bases from J, with 15 bases between. The CDR3 here is CASSPTGSGEQYF. CDR3 bases: TGTGCCAGCAGCCCCACAGGTAGCGGTGAGCAGTACTTC.

For the CDR3, the DNA is TGTGCCAGCAGCCTCCGACAGGGGAGATACGAGCAGTACTTC. This codes for CASSLRQGRYEQYF. This sequence joins TRBV3-1 (or the pseudogene TRBV3-2) and TRBJ2-7, with 8 bases aligning to TRBD1. V shed 4 bases and J 4 bases; nucleotides not matched to a gene: 6. Germline CDR1 reads LGHDT; CDR2 reads YNNKEL (reference sequence). The CDR3 contains 14 residues.

The genes are TRBV9 and TRBJ2-2, with a tentative D call TRBD1 (6 bases). V dropped 1 base and J dropped 0 bases, with 10 bases sitting between them. The CDR3 consists of 16 residues. Germline V gives CDR1 SGDLS, CDR2 YYNGEE. CDR3 nucleotides: TGTGCCAGCAGCGTATTAAGGACAGCGAACACCGGGGAGCTGTTTTTT. Translation gives CASSVLRTANTGELFF.

V gene TRBV5-6 combines with J gene TRBJ1-1; TRBD1 matches 8 bases. The germline CDR1 and CDR2 sequences are SGHDT and YYEEEE. Unmatched junction bases numbered 8, after V lost 0 bases and J lost 4 bases. This CDR3 comprises 16 residues. The CDR3 protein is CASSLVIDRGGTEAFF. The CDR3 nucleotides are TGTGCCAGCAGCTTGGTCATCGACAGGGGCGGCACTGAAGCTTTCTTT.